This entry features one TCR beta chain sequence. Its antigen is unidentified. These data are taken from a study of breast tumors, draining lymph nodes, adjacent tissues. TCRdb recomputed calls from the multiplex PCR reads with MiXCR, one row per CDR3 protein. The sample consists of tens of thousands of distinct CDR3 sequences, about 70% of them appearing once. General observations from the study: Compared with basal-like, luminal-like tumors shared significantly more repertoire with nontumor tissue. Data only fit, rather than demonstrated, lymph node origin of most tumor T cells.

The clonotype originates from a female donor with breast cancer. Some clones in this sample may be carry-over from other donors' samples. Sequencing used tumor-adjacent breast tissue.

The CDR3 loop is CASSAGDRGNEKLFF. The CDR3 nucleotides are TGTGCCAGCAGCGCCGGGGACAGGGGGAATGAAAAACTGTTTTTT. The chain carries TRBV9 and TRBJ1-4; the match to TRBD1 covers 11 bases. In germline, CDR1 is SGDLS, CDR2 YYNGEE. J gave up 5 bases and V 3 bases, and 3 bases lay outside the gene matches. The CDR3 loop spans 15 amino acids.